Listed below are T cell receptor beta chains from one sample, sequenced in a study of control samples from healthy donors and cancer patients. TCRdb's table, derived via immunoSEQ multiplex PCR, lists solely in-frame clones and lacks some. The data hold about 410,000 clones, with 75% to 95% observed a single time. The sample was PBMCs. Receptors were obtained from a man in his forties with head and neck cancer. Both conserved end residues are trimmed from each CDR3. Clone size is not always given. Where it is, it says once, few, many or a class for expanded clones.

V gene,clone size,J gene,CDR3 protein
TRBV30,-,TRBJ1-5,AWGGPTQH
TRBV7-9,-,TRBJ1-2,ASSFRDGALRT
TRBV27,-,TRBJ1-2,ASSKDSRPFTNYGYT
TRBV18,-,TRBJ1-5,ASSPLRGAQPQH
TRBV5-1,-,TRBJ2-3,ASSAGEGLSTDTQY
TRBV10-3,few,TRBJ2-1,AISLQGGQTSSYNEQF
TRBV27,-,TRBJ2-2,ASSLSQAGRGRELF
TRBV7-9,-,TRBJ2-7,ASSSQAYEQY
TRBV28,-,TRBJ1-1,ASSPGGLRTEAF
TRBV11-3,-,TRBJ2-1,ASSLGWTGSDEQF
TRBV19,-,TRBJ1-1,ASSVSGLRNTEAF
TRBV15,-,TRBJ2-1,ATSISGGLFDNEQF
TRBV7-9,-,TRBJ2-3,ASSSLGQGPTDTQY
TRBV10-3,-,TRBJ1-4,AISETGVISEKLF
TRBV10-2,-,TRBJ1-1,ASQEIVRTEAF
TRBV11-2,-,TRBJ1-5,ASSLEKDQPQH
TRBV11-3,-,TRBJ2-2,ASSNPRQGADTGELF
TRBV6-1,-,TRBJ2-3,ASSEIYPGRGSRVSDDSDTQY
TRBV6-5,-,TRBJ1-5,ASRQGANQPQH
TRBV5-1,-,TRBJ2-1,ASSLMGQGLDEQF
TRBV19,once,TRBJ1-5,ASSIFRGEPQH
TRBV28,-,TRBJ2-7,ASSHGGDLYEQY
TRBV5-1,-,TRBJ2-2,ASGVAGGDTGELF
TRBV6-5,once,TRBJ1-1,ASSYSRDNTEAF
TRBV14,-,TRBJ2-7,ASSLGTRGLGEQY
TRBV11-3,-,TRBJ2-5,ASSLGLAGGQETQY